Listed below are T cell receptor beta chains from one sample, sequenced in a study of PD-1 blockade in classical Hodgkin lymphoma. The method was immunoSEQ multiplex PCR; TCRdb's version includes in-frame clones alone and lacks a portion of them. The sample lists approximately 96,000 clones, 85% to 95% occurring once. The specimen comprised peripheral blood mononuclear cells (PBMCs), sampled before the fourth cycle of nivolumab. These receptors were obtained from a human donor with classical Hodgkin lymphoma. CDR3s include the opening cysteine and the closing phenylalanine or tryptophan. Fields, in order: V gene, J gene, clone size, D gene, CDR3 protein, CDR3 DNA. D genes are given only for firm matches. The size of a clone is reported for some rows only, either as once, few or many, or as a class for expanded clones.

V gene: TRBV6-6
J gene: TRBJ2-3
clone size: -
D gene: -
CDR3 protein: CASSYSGGRTQYF
CDR3 DNA: TGTGCCAGCAGTTACTCTGGGGGGCGTACGCAGTATTTT

V gene: TRBV5-6
J gene: TRBJ2-5
clone size: once
D gene: -
CDR3 protein: CASSLEGTHRFQETQYF
CDR3 DNA: TGTGCCAGCAGCTTGGAAGGGACCCATAGATTCCAAGAGACCCAGTACTTC

V gene: TRBV27
J gene: TRBJ2-7
clone size: -
D gene: -
CDR3 protein: CASSLLSTRRLTYEQYF
CDR3 DNA: TGTGCCAGCAGTTTACTCTCGACCCGGCGGCTTACCTACGAGCAGTACTTC

V gene: TRBV29-1
J gene: TRBJ2-3
clone size: -
D gene: -
CDR3 protein: CSVVLSGDTQYF
CDR3 DNA: TGCAGCGTTGTTCTCTCTGGAGATACGCAGTATTTT

V gene: TRBV28
J gene: TRBJ2-1
clone size: -
D gene: -
CDR3 protein: CASRLRTEEQFF
CDR3 DNA: TGTGCCAGCAGACTCCGGACTGAGGAGCAGTTCTTC

V gene: TRBV28
J gene: TRBJ1-5
clone size: few
D gene: -
CDR3 protein: CASSFGQPQHF
CDR3 DNA: TGTGCCAGCAGTTTCGGTCAGCCCCAGCATTTT

V gene: TRBV6-5
J gene: TRBJ1-1
clone size: -
D gene: -
CDR3 protein: CASSYSTAPNTEAFF
CDR3 DNA: TGTGCCAGCAGTTACTCGACAGCCCCGAACACTGAAGCTTTCTTT

V gene: TRBV10-3
J gene: TRBJ1-2
clone size: -
D gene: -
CDR3 protein: CAIGRRSEGYTF
CDR3 DNA: TGTGCCATCGGGAGAAGGTCTGAGGGCTACACCTTC

V gene: TRBV10-3
J gene: TRBJ2-5
clone size: -
D gene: -
CDR3 protein: CAIRTTGQIEETQYF
CDR3 DNA: TGTGCCATCAGGACTACGGGACAAATAGAAGAGACCCAGTACTTC

V gene: TRBV30
J gene: TRBJ2-3
clone size: -
D gene: TRBD2
CDR3 protein: CAWGLAGGRDTQYF
CDR3 DNA: TGTGCCTGGGGACTAGCGGGAGGGCGAGATACGCAGTATTTT

V gene: TRBV7-2
J gene: TRBJ1-1
clone size: -
D gene: -
CDR3 protein: CASSTPLGTEAFF
CDR3 DNA: TGTGCCAGCAGCACACCGCTGGGGACTGAAGCTTTCTTT

V gene: TRBV6-5
J gene: TRBJ1-2
clone size: -
D gene: -
CDR3 protein: CASSPRTAINYGYTF
CDR3 DNA: TGTGCCAGCAGTCCCCGGACAGCAATTAACTATGGCTACACCTTC

V gene: TRBV29-1
J gene: TRBJ1-2
clone size: once
D gene: -
CDR3 protein: CSVPGEGPHPGYTF
CDR3 DNA: TGCAGCGTTCCCGGGGAAGGGCCCCATCCTGGCTACACCTTC

V gene: TRBV27
J gene: TRBJ2-1
clone size: -
D gene: -
CDR3 protein: CASSLNVGAGNNEQFF
CDR3 DNA: TGTGCCAGCAGTTTAAATGTTGGGGCGGGGAACAATGAGCAGTTCTTC

V gene: TRBV28
J gene: TRBJ2-5
clone size: -
D gene: TRBD2
CDR3 protein: CASSSPLAGVEETQYF
CDR3 DNA: TGTGCCAGCAGTTCCCCCCTAGCGGGAGTGGAAGAGACCCAGTACTTC

V gene: TRBV28
J gene: TRBJ1-2
clone size: -
D gene: -
CDR3 protein: CANTPTPPVPRSGF
CDR3 DNA: TGTGCCAACACCCCTACCCCCCCGGTCCCACGGAGTGGGTTC

V gene: TRBV5-1
J gene: TRBJ2-7
clone size: -
D gene: -
CDR3 protein: CASSLAQGGGEQYF
CDR3 DNA: TGCGCCAGCAGCTTGGCGCAGGGTGGAGGCGAGCAGTACTTC

V gene: TRBV28
J gene: TRBJ1-1
clone size: -
D gene: TRBD1
CDR3 protein: CASSFQGARTEAFF
CDR3 DNA: TGTGCCAGCAGTTTTCAGGGGGCGAGAACTGAAGCTTTCTTT

V gene: TRBV19
J gene: TRBJ2-7
clone size: -
D gene: TRBD2
CDR3 protein: CATRTSGTDPYPYEQYF
CDR3 DNA: TGTGCCACCCGGACTAGCGGAACAGATCCTTATCCTTACGAGCAGTACTTC

V gene: TRBV7-8
J gene: TRBJ1-5
clone size: -
D gene: -
CDR3 protein: CASSLGGPNQPQHF
CDR3 DNA: TGTGCCAGCAGCTTAGGCGGACCCAATCAGCCCCAGCATTTT

V gene: TRBV2
J gene: TRBJ2-2
clone size: -
D gene: TRBD2
CDR3 protein: CASTAGGPGGELFF
CDR3 DNA: TGTGCCAGCACGGCGGGAGGCCCGGGCGGGGAGCTGTTTTTT

V gene: TRBV6-1
J gene: TRBJ2-3
clone size: -
D gene: -
CDR3 protein: CASAASFTDTQYF
CDR3 DNA: TGTGCCAGCGCAGCGAGCTTCACAGATACGCAGTATTTT

V gene: TRBV10-3
J gene: TRBJ2-4
clone size: medium-sized
D gene: -
CDR3 protein: CAISELGGIQYF
CDR3 DNA: TGTGCCATCAGTGAGCTGGGTGGCATTCAGTACTTC

V gene: TRBV11-2
J gene: TRBJ1-1
clone size: -
D gene: TRBD1
CDR3 protein: CASRITGGTEAFF
CDR3 DNA: TGTGCCAGCAGAATAACAGGGGGCACTGAAGCTTTCTTT

V gene: TRBV15
J gene: TRBJ1-3
clone size: -
D gene: -
CDR3 protein: CATSSWGPGNTIYF
CDR3 DNA: TGTGCCACCAGCAGTTGGGGGCCAGGAAACACCATATATTTT

V gene: TRBV18
J gene: TRBJ2-6
clone size: -
D gene: TRBD1
CDR3 protein: CASSRRDRGLLDSGANVLTF
CDR3 DNA: TGTGCCAGCTCGCGCCGGGACAGGGGGCTCCTAGACTCTGGGGCCAACGTCCTGACTTTC

V gene: TRBV6-5
J gene: TRBJ1-2
clone size: few
D gene: TRBD1
CDR3 protein: CASSYLRQGSNYGYTF
CDR3 DNA: TGTGCCAGCAGTTACTTGAGACAGGGCTCAAACTATGGCTACACCTTC

V gene: TRBV19
J gene: TRBJ1-2
clone size: -
D gene: TRBD1
CDR3 protein: CASRNRDRGHPYGYTF
CDR3 DNA: TGTGCCAGTAGGAACCGGGACAGGGGGCACCCGTATGGCTACACCTTC

V gene: TRBV27
J gene: TRBJ2-7
clone size: -
D gene: -
CDR3 protein: CASSFLPTPGHSYEQYF
CDR3 DNA: TGTGCCAGCAGTTTCTTACCTACTCCAGGGCACTCCTACGAGCAGTACTTC

V gene: TRBV7-9
J gene: TRBJ1-2
clone size: -
D gene: -
CDR3 protein: CASSLVQGLSGYTF
CDR3 DNA: TGTGCCAGCAGCTTAGTGCAGGGTTTAAGTGGCTACACCTTC

V gene: TRBV4-1
J gene: TRBJ2-1
clone size: -
D gene: TRBD2
CDR3 protein: CASSQEGGSSYNEQFF
CDR3 DNA: TGCGCCAGCAGCCAAGAGGGGGGGAGCTCCTACAATGAGCAGTTCTTC

V gene: TRBV10-2
J gene: TRBJ2-1
clone size: -
D gene: -
CDR3 protein: CASSLGSEQFF
CDR3 DNA: TGCGCCAGCAGCCTCGGCTCCGAGCAGTTCTTC

V gene: TRBV6-6
J gene: TRBJ1-5
clone size: few
D gene: TRBD1
CDR3 protein: CASSYRQGSNQPQHF
CDR3 DNA: TGTGCCAGCAGTTACCGACAGGGAAGCAATCAGCCCCAGCATTTT

V gene: TRBV6-5
J gene: TRBJ2-1
clone size: -
D gene: -
CDR3 protein: CASSYSGDYNEQFF
CDR3 DNA: TGTGCCAGCAGTTACTCTGGGGATTACAATGAGCAGTTCTTC

V gene: TRBV10-3
J gene: TRBJ2-1
clone size: -
D gene: -
CDR3 protein: CAITSGTLNNEQFF
CDR3 DNA: TGTGCCATCACCTCCGGGACTCTTAACAATGAGCAGTTCTTC

V gene: TRBV19
J gene: TRBJ2-7
clone size: -
D gene: -
CDR3 protein: CASSPHGPLEQYF
CDR3 DNA: TGTGCCAGTAGTCCCCACGGGCCCCTCGAGCAGTACTTC

V gene: TRBV5-1
J gene: TRBJ2-1
clone size: once
D gene: TRBD2
CDR3 protein: CASSLSLPPSGRSYNEQFF
CDR3 DNA: TGCGCCAGCAGCTTATCCCTCCCACCTAGCGGGAGGTCCTACAATGAGCAGTTCTTC

V gene: TRBV7-8
J gene: TRBJ2-1
clone size: -
D gene: -
CDR3 protein: CASSLTGNEQFF
CDR3 DNA: TGTGCCAGCAGCTTAACCGGCAATGAGCAGTTCTTC

V gene: TRBV6-5
J gene: TRBJ2-3
clone size: -
D gene: TRBD2
CDR3 protein: CASSYLLAGGPDTQYF
CDR3 DNA: TGTGCCAGCAGTTACCTACTAGCGGGAGGCCCAGATACGCAGTATTTT

V gene: TRBV7-8
J gene: TRBJ2-5
clone size: -
D gene: -
CDR3 protein: CASSGLGGAGETQYF
CDR3 DNA: TGTGCCAGCTCCGGCCTGGGGGGGGCCGGAGAGACCCAGTACTTC

V gene: TRBV4-1
J gene: TRBJ2-1
clone size: -
D gene: -
CDR3 protein: CASSQEWSGGGYNEQFF
CDR3 DNA: TGCGCCAGCAGCCAAGAATGGAGCGGTGGGGGCTACAATGAGCAGTTCTTC

V gene: TRBV6-5
J gene: TRBJ2-5
clone size: once
D gene: -
CDR3 protein: CASSYSVGGSETQYF
CDR3 DNA: TGTGCCAGCAGTTACTCGGTTGGGGGCAGCGAGACCCAGTACTTC

V gene: TRBV10-3
J gene: TRBJ1-6
clone size: once
D gene: -
CDR3 protein: CAISERGDSYNSPLHF
CDR3 DNA: TGTGCCATCAGTGAGCGAGGGGACTCCTATAATTCACCCCTCCACTTT

V gene: TRBV11-2
J gene: TRBJ2-7
clone size: -
D gene: TRBD2
CDR3 protein: CASSLEKNSGSYEQYF
CDR3 DNA: TGTGCCAGCAGCTTAGAGAAAAATAGCGGGAGTTACGAGCAGTACTTC

V gene: TRBV27
J gene: TRBJ1-3
clone size: -
D gene: -
CDR3 protein: CASSFGAGNTIYF
CDR3 DNA: TGTGCCAGCAGTTTTGGAGCTGGAAACACCATATATTTT

V gene: TRBV5-6
J gene: TRBJ1-1
clone size: -
D gene: TRBD1
CDR3 protein: CASSYRDRGIVEAFF
CDR3 DNA: TGTGCCAGCAGCTATCGGGACAGGGGAATCGTCGAAGCTTTCTTT

V gene: TRBV5-1
J gene: TRBJ2-3
clone size: -
D gene: TRBD2
CDR3 protein: CASSLTSGWGTDTQYF
CDR3 DNA: TGCGCCAGCAGCTTGACTAGCGGTTGGGGCACAGATACGCAGTATTTT

V gene: TRBV18
J gene: TRBJ2-5
clone size: -
D gene: -
CDR3 protein: CASSPGGTFQETQYF
CDR3 DNA: TGTGCCAGCTCACCAGGGGGAACTTTCCAAGAGACCCAGTACTTC

V gene: TRBV5-1
J gene: TRBJ2-7
clone size: -
D gene: -
CDR3 protein: CASSLRTEQYF
CDR3 DNA: TGCGCCAGCAGCTTGAGAACCGAGCAGTACTTC

V gene: TRBV14
J gene: TRBJ2-3
clone size: -
D gene: -
CDR3 protein: CASSQVGGGDTQYF
CDR3 DNA: TGTGCCAGCAGCCAAGTGGGAGGGGGAGATACGCAGTATTTT

V gene: TRBV5-4
J gene: TRBJ2-1
clone size: -
D gene: -
CDR3 protein: CASSLETGRQFF
CDR3 DNA: TGTGCCAGCAGCCTCGAGACTGGTCGGCAGTTCTTC

V gene: TRBV4-1
J gene: TRBJ1-3
clone size: -
D gene: -
CDR3 protein: CASSHRAGTASGNTIYF
CDR3 DNA: TGCGCCAGCAGCCACCGAGCCGGGACGGCCTCTGGAAACACCATATATTTT

V gene: TRBV4-2
J gene: TRBJ1-2
clone size: once
D gene: -
CDR3 protein: CASSQDYRTTNYGYTF
CDR3 DNA: TGTGCCAGCAGCCAAGATTATAGGACAACGAACTATGGCTACACCTTC